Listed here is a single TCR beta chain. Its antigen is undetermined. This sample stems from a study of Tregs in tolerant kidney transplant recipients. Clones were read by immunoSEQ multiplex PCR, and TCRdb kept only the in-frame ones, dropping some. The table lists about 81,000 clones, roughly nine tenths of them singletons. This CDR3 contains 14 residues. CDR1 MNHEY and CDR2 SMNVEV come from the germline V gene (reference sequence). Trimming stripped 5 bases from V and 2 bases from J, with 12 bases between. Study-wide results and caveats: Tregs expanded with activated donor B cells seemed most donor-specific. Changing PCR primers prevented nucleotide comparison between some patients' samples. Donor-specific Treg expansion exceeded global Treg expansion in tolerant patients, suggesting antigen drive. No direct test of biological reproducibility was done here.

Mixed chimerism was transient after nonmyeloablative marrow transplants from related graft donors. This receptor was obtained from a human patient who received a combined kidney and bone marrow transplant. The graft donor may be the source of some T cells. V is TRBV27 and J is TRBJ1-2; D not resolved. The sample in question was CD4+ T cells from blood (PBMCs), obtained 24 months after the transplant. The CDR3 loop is CASSPSWQNYGYTF. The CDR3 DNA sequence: TGTGCCAGCAGTCCATCTTGGCAGAACTATGGCTACACCTTC.